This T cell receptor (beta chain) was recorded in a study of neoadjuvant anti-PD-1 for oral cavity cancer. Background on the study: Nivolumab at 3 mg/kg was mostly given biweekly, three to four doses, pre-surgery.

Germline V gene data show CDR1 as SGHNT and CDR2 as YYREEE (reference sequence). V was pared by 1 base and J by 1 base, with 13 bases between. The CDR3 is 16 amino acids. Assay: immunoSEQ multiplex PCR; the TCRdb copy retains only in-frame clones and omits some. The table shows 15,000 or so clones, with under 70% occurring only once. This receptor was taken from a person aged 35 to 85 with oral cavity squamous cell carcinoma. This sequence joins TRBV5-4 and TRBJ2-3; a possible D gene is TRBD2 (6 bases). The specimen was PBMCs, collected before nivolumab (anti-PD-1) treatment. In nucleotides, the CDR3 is TGTGCCAGCAGCTTGAGGCTAGCGTATGGCACAGATACGCAGTATTTT. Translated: CASSLRLAYGTDTQYF. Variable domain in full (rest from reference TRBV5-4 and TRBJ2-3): ETGVTQSPTHLIKTRGQQVTLRCSSQSGHNTVSWYQQALGQGPQFIFQYYREEENGRGNFPPRFSGLQFPNYSSELNVNALELDDSALYLCASSLRLAYGTDTQYFGPGTRLTVL.